This T cell receptor (beta chain) was captured in a study of OX40 agonist ivuxolimab in advanced cancers. Overall study: An anti-OX40 (CD134) antibody with agonistic activity, ivuxolimab, was administered to patients. Dose-escalation patients had hepatocellular carcinoma, melanoma, renal cell or head and neck cancer.

Measured with immunoSEQ multiplex PCR; TCRdb has only the in-frame clones, and not every one. The profile shows approximately 22,000 clones, around 83% of them singletons. V shed 3 bases and J 6 bases; nucleotides not matched to a gene: 7. Per the germline V gene, CDR1 is MNHNS and CDR2 is SASEGT. The CDR3 sequence is 15 residues long. General study findings and limits: The average count of expanded clones was higher among CD8+ T cells than among CD4+.

Any history of autoimmune disease or systemic immunosuppression disqualified patients. A word on this clone: Its antigen is currently unknown.

The sequencing used CD4+ or CD8+ T cells sorted from blood, collected in a trial of the OX40 agonist ivuxolimab. This clonotype was obtained from an adult with an advanced solid tumor such as melanoma, head and neck, liver or kidney cancer. The chain joins TRBV6-1 to TRBJ2-7, with 11 nucleotides matching TRBD2. CDR3 amino acids: CASSDRPGTSGEQYF. DNA of the CDR3: TGTGCCAGCAGTGATAGACCCGGGACTAGCGGCGAGCAGTACTTC.